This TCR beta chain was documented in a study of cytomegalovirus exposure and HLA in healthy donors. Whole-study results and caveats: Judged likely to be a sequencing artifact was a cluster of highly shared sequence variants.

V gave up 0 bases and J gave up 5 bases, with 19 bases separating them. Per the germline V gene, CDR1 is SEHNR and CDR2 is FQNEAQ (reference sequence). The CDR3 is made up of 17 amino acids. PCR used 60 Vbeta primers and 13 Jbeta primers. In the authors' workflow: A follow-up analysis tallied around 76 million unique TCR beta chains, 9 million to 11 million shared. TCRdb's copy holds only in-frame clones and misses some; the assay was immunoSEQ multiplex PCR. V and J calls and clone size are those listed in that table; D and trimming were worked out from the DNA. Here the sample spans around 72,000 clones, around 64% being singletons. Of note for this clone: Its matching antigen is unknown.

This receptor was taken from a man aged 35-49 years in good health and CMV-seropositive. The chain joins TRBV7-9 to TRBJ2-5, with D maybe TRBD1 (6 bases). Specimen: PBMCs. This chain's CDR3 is CASSLAPTGPVSETQYF. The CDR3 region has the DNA TGTGCCAGCAGCTTAGCTCCGACAGGTCCCGTGAGTGAGACCCAGTACTTC.